This record looks at one T cell receptor (beta chain) sequence and its context. Its antigen is as yet unknown. V dropped 4 bases and J dropped 10; count of bases not matched to a gene: 19. The CDR3 extends over 17 amino acids. Germline CDR1 and CDR2: SGHAT and FQNNGV. This specimen comes from a study of cytomegalovirus exposure and HLA in healthy donors. Whole-study findings and limits: The majority of TCR sequences were rare, yet some public TCRs appeared in many donors.

The PCR had 60 Vbeta and 13 Jbeta primers. Sequencing was performed with immunoSEQ multiplex PCR; in TCRdb, only in-frame clones are kept and a portion is missing. Of over 100,000 clones listed, around 80% were seen once; the top ten hold under 1.5%. Input material: PBMCs. This TCR was recovered from a female donor in good health and CMV-seronegative. V usage is TRBV11-2 and J usage is TRBJ2-1; 7 nucleotides line up with TRBD2. Here the CDR3 reads CASSSRGLRVRGGEQFF. CDR3 coding DNA: TGTGCCAGCAGCTCGCGGGGCTTGAGGGTTCGCGGGGGAGAGCAGTTCTTC.